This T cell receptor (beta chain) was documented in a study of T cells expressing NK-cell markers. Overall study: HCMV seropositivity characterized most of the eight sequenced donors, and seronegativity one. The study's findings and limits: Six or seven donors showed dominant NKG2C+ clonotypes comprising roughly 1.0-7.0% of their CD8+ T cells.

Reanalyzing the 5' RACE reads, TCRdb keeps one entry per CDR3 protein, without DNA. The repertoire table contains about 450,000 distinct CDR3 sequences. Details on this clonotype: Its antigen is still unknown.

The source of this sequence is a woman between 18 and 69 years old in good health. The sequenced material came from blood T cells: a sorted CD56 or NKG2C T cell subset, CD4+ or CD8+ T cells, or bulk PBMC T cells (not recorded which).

Here the CDR3 reads CSPDRPVTTKNIQYF. The rearrangement uses TRBV20-1 and TRBJ2-4; TCRdb gives TRBD1 as the D gene, but with no DNA this cannot be confirmed. CDR1 and CDR2 from the germline V gene are DFQATT and SNEGSKA (reference sequence). This CDR3 has 15 amino acids.